These 26 T cell receptor beta chains share one sample of origin, sequenced in a study of Ad26.COV2.S vaccination and SARS-CoV-2 variants. Method: immunoSEQ multiplex PCR; TCRdb's copy keeps in-frame clones and lacks some. Altogether more than 300,000 clones are present, around 83% being singletons, with the ten largest covering 1.5% to 2.5%. Regarding treatment: about 20 received Ad26.COV2.S at low or high dose, single or two shots; about 5 received placebo; per-sample allocation not given. Specimen acquisition occurred on day 63 following the initial vaccine or placebo injection. The material sequenced was peripheral blood, taken in a trial of Ad26.COV2.S vaccine versus placebo. The source of these receptors is a person between 18 and 65 years old who received the Ad26.COV2.S COVID-19 vaccine or a placebo.

This sequence joins TRBV9 and TRBJ1-5, with D possibly matching TRBD1 (6 bases). This CDR3 is built from 14 residues. Germline V gene data show CDR1 as SGDLS and CDR2 as YYNGEE. Trimming took off 4 bases at V and 3 bases at J, with 11 bases between the two ends. The CDR3 nucleotides read TGTGCCAGCAGCAAACGGACAGACAATCAGCCCCAGCATTTT. This gives the protein CASSKRTDNQPQHF.

This chain joins TRBV5-1 and TRBJ2-7; 8 bases map to TRBD1. J lost 2 bases, V lost 4 bases, and 11 bases had no gene match. The germline CDR1 and CDR2 sequences are SGHRS and YFSETQ. The CDR3 is 16 amino acids. The CDR3 DNA follows: TGCGCCAGCAGCGAAAATCCGGGACAGGACCCCTACGAGCAGTACTTC. Protein: CASSENPGQDPYEQYF. Full variable domain (remainder filled in from reference TRBV5-1 and TRBJ2-7): KAGVTQTPRYLIKTRGQQVTLSCSPISGHRSVSWYQQTPGQGLQFLFEYFSETQRNKGNFPGRFSGRQFSNSRSEMNVSTLELGDSALYLCASSENPGQDPYEQYFGPGTRLTVT.

The CDR3 protein is CASSANQGPSYEQYF. In DNA, the CDR3 is TGTGCCAGCAGCGCAAACCAGGGCCCCAGCTACGAGCAGTACTTC. J is TRBJ2-7 and V is TRBV7-8; tentatively, D is TRBD1 (5 bases). V shed 5 bases and J shed 3 bases, with 17 bases lying between them. The germline V gene has CDR1 SGHVS and CDR2 FQNEAQ. There are 15 residues in the CDR3.

J is TRBJ2-2 and V is TRBV5-4, with 10 nucleotides matching TRBD2. The CDR3 has 17 residues. V was clipped by 5 bases and J by 4 bases; unmatched bases: 11. Per germline, CDR1 SGHNT and CDR2 YYREEE (reference sequence). The CDR3 here is CASRNSGGPFSTGELFF. The CDR3, as DNA: TGTGCCAGCAGGAATAGCGGGGGGCCTTTTTCCACCGGGGAGCTGTTTTTT. The whole variable domain, filled in from reference TRBV5-4 and TRBJ2-2, reads ETGVTQSPTHLIKTRGQQVTLRCSSQSGHNTVSWYQQALGQGPQFIFQYYREEENGRGNFPPRFSGLQFPNYSSELNVNALELDDSALYLCASRNSGGPFSTGELFFGEGSRLTVL.

The V and J genes are TRBV30 and TRBJ1-1, with TRBD1 as a possible D gene (5 bases). CDR3 length: 13 amino acids. V was cut by 2 bases and J by 7 bases, with 14 bases left in between. Germline CDR1 and CDR2: GTSNPN and SVGIG (reference sequence). The CDR3 loop is CAWSPLRDSEAFF. In DNA form, the CDR3 reads TGTGCCTGGAGTCCCCTGAGAGACAGTGAAGCTTTCTTT.

This clone has a single count. This sequence joins TRBV20-1 and TRBJ2-3; D is ambiguous. Germline loops: CDR1 DFQATT, CDR2 SNEGSKA (reference sequence). This CDR3 spans 16 amino acids. V lost 3 bases and J lost 1, with 17 bases in between. CDR3 loop: CSASVGALLGTDTQYF. The CDR3 nucleotides are TGCAGTGCTAGTGTAGGAGCCCTCCTGGGCACAGATACGCAGTATTTT.

This clone was counted only a few times. The V gene is TRBV7-9, the J gene TRBJ2-2, with TRBD2 as a possible D gene (7 bases). With 6 bases removed from V and 3 bases from J, the gap between germline ends came to 14 bases. The germline V gene encodes CDR1 SEHNR and CDR2 FQNEAQ (reference sequence). The CDR3 totals 15 residues. This chain's CDR3 is CASRVGGRDTGELFF. DNA of the CDR3: TGTGCCAGCAGAGTCGGGGGGCGCGACACCGGGGAGCTGTTTTTT.

The rearrangement uses TRBV5-4 and TRBJ2-3, with D unclear. Germline-derived CDR1 and CDR2 are SGHNT and YYREEE (reference sequence). Trimming took 1 base from V and 5 from J, leaving 8 bases between them. The CDR3 covers 13 residues. Here the CDR3 reads CASSLQVQDTQYF. Written as DNA, the CDR3 is TGTGCCAGCAGCTTGCAGGTGCAAGATACGCAGTATTTT.

J is TRBJ2-7 and V is TRBV7-6; perhaps TRBD2 as D (6 bases). CDR3 length: 16 amino acids. Trimming took 0 bases from V and 2 from J, leaving 14 bases between them. The germline V gene has CDR1 SGHVS and CDR2 FNYEAQ. The CDR3 nucleotides read TGTGCCAGCAGCTTAGCGGGGGGTACGATAACCTACGAGCAGTACTTC. Translating it yields CASSLAGGTITYEQYF.

The J gene is TRBJ1-1, the V gene TRBV7-2; maybe TRBD1 (5 bases). The ends were cut back, 7 bases at V and 4 bases at J, with 16 bases in the middle. Germline lookup yields CDR1 SGHTA and CDR2 FQGNSA. The CDR3 contains 14 residues. The CDR3 protein is CASTYSRAPTEAFF. The CDR3 coding sequence is TGTGCCAGCACCTATTCCAGGGCCCCCACTGAAGCTTTCTTT.

The chain uses TRBV10-3 and TRBJ1-4; 10 nucleotides align to TRBD1. This CDR3 spans 17 amino acids. Trimming at V came to 7 bases and at J to 0 bases, leaving 8 bases not matched to a gene. The germline V gene encodes CDR1 ENHRY and CDR2 SYGVKD. CDR3 residues: CAIKPGQGSPTNEKLFF. For the CDR3, the DNA is TGTGCCATCAAACCGGGACAGGGGTCCCCAACTAATGAAAAACTGTTTTTT.

In its sample, this clone was seen once. CDR3 residues: CASSLDGGSYEQYF. The CDR3 DNA reads as TGTGCCAGCAGCTTGGACGGAGGTAGCTACGAGCAGTACTTC. This sequence joins TRBV7-2 and TRBJ2-7; tentative D call: TRBD2 (5 bases). Germline V gene lookup returns CDR1 SGHTA and CDR2 FQGNSA. The CDR3 has 14 residues. Trimming left V 3 bases short and J 3 bases short, with 12 bases between. Supplemented by reference TRBV7-2 and TRBJ2-7, the full variable domain reads GAGVSQSPSNKVTEKGKDVELRCDPISGHTALYWYRQSLGQGLEFLIYFQGNSAPDKSGLPSDRFSAERTGGSVSTLTIQRTQQEDSAVYLCASSLDGGSYEQYFGPGTRLTVT.

The chain has TRBV18 and TRBJ1-1; 11 bases fit TRBD1. The CDR3 is 17 residues long. V lost 1 base to trimming and J lost 5 bases; unmatched junction nucleotides: 9. Germline CDR1 is KGHSH and CDR2 is LQKENI. CDR3 in DNA: TGTGCCAGCTCACCACTTTCCGGACAGGGGGCGAGAACTGAAGCTTTCTTT. It encodes CASSPLSGQGARTEAFF.

The J gene is TRBJ2-4, the V gene TRBV7-2; tentatively, D is TRBD1 (5 bases). This CDR3 contains 14 residues. Trimming shortened V by 5 bases and J by 6 bases, and 14 bases separated the two germline ends. Germline CDR1 reads SGHTA; CDR2 reads FQGNSA. The CDR3 loop is CASSHQGLVNIQYF. CDR3 coding DNA: TGTGCCAGCAGCCATCAGGGTTTGGTAAACATTCAGTACTTC.

This clone was recorded once. The CDR3 spells CASSESVPTYNEQFF. The CDR3 region has the DNA TGTGCCAGCAGTGAATCCGTGCCCACCTACAATGAGCAGTTCTTC. V usage is TRBV6-1 and J usage is TRBJ2-1; D not resolved. This CDR3 has 15 amino acids. Trimming left V 2 bases short and J 2 bases short, with 10 bases between. Germline V gene lookup returns CDR1 MNHNS and CDR2 SASEGT.

J is TRBJ1-1 and V is TRBV2, with TRBD1 matching over 9 bases. This CDR3 is built from 14 residues. CDR1 is SNHLY and CDR2 is FYNNEI in the germline V gene. V was pared by 7 bases and J by 6 bases, with 9 bases of the junction left unmatched. CDR3 DNA: TGTGCCAGCACTGACGGGACAGGGCGGGCTGAAGCTTTCTTT. Amino acid sequence: CASTDGTGRAEAFF.

This chain joins TRBV6-6 and TRBJ2-7, with D maybe TRBD1 (5 bases). CDR3 size: 13 residues. CDR1 and CDR2 (germline): MNHNY, SVGAGI (reference sequence). V was clipped by 2 bases and J by 1 base, with 6 bases between them. The chain's CDR3 is CASSYAGSYEQYF. The DNA for the CDR3 is TGTGCCAGCAGTTACGCAGGGTCCTACGAGCAGTACTTC.

Comment on this clone: This CDR3 is also generated by other DNA sequences in the sample. This chain links TRBV3-1 (or the pseudogene TRBV3-2) with TRBJ1-1; D remains unclear. The CDR3 is made up of 14 amino acids. The V and J ends lost 3 bases and 5 bases respectively, with 13 bases between them. Germline-derived CDR1 and CDR2 are LGHDT and YNNKEL (reference sequence). The CDR3 nucleotides are TGTGCCAGCAGCCAGCCGGGTGGCGGGACTGAAGCTTTCTTT. This codes for CASSQPGGGTEAFF.

The chain is built from TRBV6-5 and TRBJ2-6; D not certain. The CDR3 spans 13 residues. V shed 10 bases and J shed 4 bases, with 11 bases lying between them. CDR1 is MNHEY and CDR2 is SVGAGI in the germline V gene. The CDR3 coding sequence is TGTGCCACCCTTCTTACCGGGGCCAACGTCCTGACTTTC. Protein: CATLLTGANVLTF.

The chain is built from TRBV19 and TRBJ1-5; D is unclear. The CDR3 sequence is 14 residues long. Deletions cut 5 bases from V and 1 base from J, with 9 bases between. Per germline, CDR1 LNHDA and CDR2 SQIVND (reference sequence). DNA for the CDR3: TGTGCCAGTAGTTATCGCGGGAGCAATCAGCCCCAGCATTTT. Its translation is CASSYRGSNQPQHF.

The V and J genes are TRBV29-1 and TRBJ2-2; 9 bases line up with TRBD1. The trim removed 4 bases at V and 4 bases at J, leaving 4 bases unmatched. CDR3 length equals 14 residues. Germline CDR1 and CDR2: SQVTM and ANQGSEA. Here the CDR3 DNA reads TGCAGCGTTGGGACAGGGGTTAGCACCGGGGAGCTGTTTTTT. This gives the protein CSVGTGVSTGELFF.

On this clone: Within the sample, other DNA sequences also encode this same CDR3. The gene calls are TRBV19 and TRBJ1-5, with unresolved D. The CDR3 is 14 residues long. The germline CDR1 and CDR2 sequences are LNHDA and SQIVND (reference sequence). Between the trimmed V and J ends, which lost 6 bases and 5 bases, there was a span of 14 bases. The CDR3 DNA reads as TGTGCCAGTAGCCTAGGGCAGCAGGATCAGCCCCAGCATTTT. Protein: CASSLGQQDQPQHF.

The chain recombines TRBV6-5 with TRBJ2-7; 8 bases agree with TRBD1. This CDR3 contains 14 residues. Trimming took 6 bases from V and 0 from J; bases not matched to a gene: 4. Germline loops: CDR1 MNHEY, CDR2 SVGAGI. The CDR3 DNA reads TGTGCCAGCAGGGGGACAGGCCTCTCCTACGAGCAGTACTTC. It specifies CASRGTGLSYEQYF.

The rearrangement links TRBV6-5 to TRBJ2-7; 8 nucleotides match TRBD2. The CDR3 runs to 16 residues. Germline V gene data show CDR1 as MNHEY and CDR2 as SVGAGI. The V segment lost 2 bases and the J segment 3 bases; nucleotides outside the gene matches: 9. Written as DNA, the CDR3 is TGTGCCAGCAGTTACGGACCCGGGACTAGTATCTACGAGCAGTACTTC. This codes for CASSYGPGTSIYEQYF.

This clone was seen only a few times. V gene TRBV11-2 combines with J gene TRBJ1-1; the match to TRBD1 covers 9 bases. V was pared by 5 bases and J by 5 bases, with 9 bases of the junction left unmatched. This CDR3 has 15 amino acids. Germline V gene data show CDR1 as SGHAT and CDR2 as FQNNGV. CDR3 nucleotides: TGTGCCAGCAGCCCGCTGGGACAGGGAGGTACTGAAGCTTTCTTT. It codes for CASSPLGQGGTEAFF. Combining the CDR3 with reference TRBV11-2 and TRBJ1-1 gives the whole variable domain EAGVAQSPRYKIIEKRQSVAFWCNPISGHATLYWYQQILGQGPKLLIQFQNNGVVDDSQLPKDRFSAERLKGVDSTLKIQPAKLEDSAVYLCASSPLGQGGTEAFFGQGTRLTVV.

This rearrangement joins TRBV3-1 (or the pseudogene TRBV3-2) to TRBJ2-7; 7 nucleotides agree with TRBD1. Germline V lookup: CDR1 LGHDT, CDR2 YNNKEL (reference sequence). J lost 7 bases, V lost 2 bases, and 5 bases had no gene match. This CDR3 has 13 amino acids. CDR3 in amino acids: CASSQPTGAEQYF. The CDR3 coding sequence is TGTGCCAGCAGCCAACCAACAGGGGCTGAGCAGTACTTC.